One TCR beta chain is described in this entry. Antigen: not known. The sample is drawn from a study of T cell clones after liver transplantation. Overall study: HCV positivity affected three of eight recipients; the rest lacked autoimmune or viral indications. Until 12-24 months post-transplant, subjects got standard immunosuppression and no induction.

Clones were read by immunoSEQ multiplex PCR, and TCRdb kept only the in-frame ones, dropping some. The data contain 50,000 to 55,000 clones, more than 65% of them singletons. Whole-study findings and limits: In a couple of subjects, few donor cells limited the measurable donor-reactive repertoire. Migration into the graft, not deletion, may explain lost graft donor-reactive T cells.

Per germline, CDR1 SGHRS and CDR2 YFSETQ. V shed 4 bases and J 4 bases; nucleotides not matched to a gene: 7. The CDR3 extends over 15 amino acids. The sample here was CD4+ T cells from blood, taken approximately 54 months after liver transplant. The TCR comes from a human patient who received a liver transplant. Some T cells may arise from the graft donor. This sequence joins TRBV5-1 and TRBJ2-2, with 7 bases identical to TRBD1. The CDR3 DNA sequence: TGCGCCAGCAGCCTCGACAGGGCGAGCACCGGGGAGCTGTTTTTT. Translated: CASSLDRASTGELFF.